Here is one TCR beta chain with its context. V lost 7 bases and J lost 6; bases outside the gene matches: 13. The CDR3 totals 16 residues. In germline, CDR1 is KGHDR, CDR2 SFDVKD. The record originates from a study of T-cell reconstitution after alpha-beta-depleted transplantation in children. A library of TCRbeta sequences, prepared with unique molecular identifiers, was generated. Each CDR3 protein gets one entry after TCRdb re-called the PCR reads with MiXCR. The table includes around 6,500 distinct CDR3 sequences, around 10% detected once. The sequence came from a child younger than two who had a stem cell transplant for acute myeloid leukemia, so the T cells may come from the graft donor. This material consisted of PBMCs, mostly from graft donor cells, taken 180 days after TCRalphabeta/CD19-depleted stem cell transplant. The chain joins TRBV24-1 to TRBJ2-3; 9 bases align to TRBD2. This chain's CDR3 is CATSPRPGLASDTQYF. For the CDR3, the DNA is TGTGCCACCAGCCCAAGGCCGGGACTAGCAAGTGATACGCAGTATTTT.